What follows describes a single T cell receptor (beta chain). Its cognate antigen has yet to be identified. No quality values exist for individual bases; no much larger clone is one base distant. The data derive from a study of blood T cell repertoires in COVID-19 (TCRdb year 2020). Looking at the study overall: Collaborator samples came from the United States, Italy and Spain and covered acute and convalescent phases of COVID-19. The prospective study material was composed of cDNA or gDNA derived from T cells, B-cell-depleted T cells, or PBMCs. Subjects who had been exposed to COVID-19, were actively infected with it, or had recovered from it provided the deeply sampled blood TCRbeta repertoires that made up the dataset. The repertoires were released in a freely available public database meant as a resource for research on the immune response to SARS-CoV-2. Samples came from the ongoing ImmuneRACE study (first 160 participants) plus 1,254 subjects from 6 global collaborators. Sample metadata almost always included a de-identified subject ID, COVID-19 status, age in years and sex. Where available, HLA class I and class II types were taken from metadata supplied by the sample provider and were not determined by assay-based typing. The paper's findings and limits, for the study overall: How much clinical and demographic metadata was included differed by source and by participant, and the metadata was provided uncurated.

The immunoSEQ Assay, a bias-controlled multiplex PCR, was used to amplify TCRbeta CDR3 regions from genomic DNA. Under the source paper's analysis protocol: Nucleated cell counts per sample were estimated from amplification of reference gene primers within the assay. To quantify the absolute abundance of each unique TCRbeta CDR3 rearrangement, sequence reads were collapsed and filtered. For each sample, productive Simpson clonality was calculated as the square root of Simpson's diversity index across productive rearrangements. TCRdb mirrors the immuneACCESS table, restricted to in-frame sequences. Some clones are absent from its copies; in checked studies, under half trace to an unresolved V gene, and the reason for the others is unknown. For V, J and clone size, that table is used; D and trimming come from the DNA. The table for this sample lists about 250,000 clones; around 84% of them were counted only once. The top ten clonotypes cover around 1.7% of the sample.

CDR1 and CDR2 were assigned from the germline V gene (reference sequence) as SEHNR and FQNEAQ. V was cut back by 6 bases and J by 0 bases, leaving a gap of 14 bases between them. The CDR3 sequence holds 15 residues, the cysteine and phenylalanine included. Only the CDR3 DNA stays, 45 bases, in frame from base 1. Enrolling through a virtual design, the prospective study's participants ranged in age from roughly 18 to 95 years and lived across roughly 23 United States geographic areas. In the prospective study, participants were assigned to cohorts based on the clinical history participants reported in a screening survey and a study questionnaire. For ImmuneRACE Cohort 3, a participant was defined as recovered based on two consecutive negative NP/OP PCR tests, clearance by a healthcare professional, or resolution of symptoms. In the prospective study, mobile phlebotomists collected whole blood, serum and a nasopharyngeal or oropharyngeal swab from each participant. Prospective study participants could optionally give additional blood draws and questionnaires over a roughly 2-month period. Before DNA extraction, prospective study blood samples were shipped either frozen or at room temperature.

The chain was built from TRBV7-9 and TRBJ1-2, with the identity of the D gene unclear. This clonotype originated in a man aged 40-49 years who had recovered from COVID-19. Specimen: PBMCs or T cells enriched from blood (not recorded which). The CDR3 loop reads CASSTFRQPNYGYTF. Here is the DNA: TGTGCCAGCAGTACCTTCAGGCAACCTAACTATGGCTACACCTTC.